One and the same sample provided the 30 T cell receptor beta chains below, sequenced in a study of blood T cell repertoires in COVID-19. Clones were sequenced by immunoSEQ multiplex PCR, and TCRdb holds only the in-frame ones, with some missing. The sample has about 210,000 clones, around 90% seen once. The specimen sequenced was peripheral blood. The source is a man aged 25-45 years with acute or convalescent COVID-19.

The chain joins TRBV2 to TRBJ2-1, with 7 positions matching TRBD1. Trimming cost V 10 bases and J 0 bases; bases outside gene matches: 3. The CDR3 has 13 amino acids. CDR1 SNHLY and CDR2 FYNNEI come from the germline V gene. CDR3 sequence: CAIDRDSYNEQFF. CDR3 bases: TGTGCCATTGACAGGGACTCCTACAATGAGCAGTTCTTC.

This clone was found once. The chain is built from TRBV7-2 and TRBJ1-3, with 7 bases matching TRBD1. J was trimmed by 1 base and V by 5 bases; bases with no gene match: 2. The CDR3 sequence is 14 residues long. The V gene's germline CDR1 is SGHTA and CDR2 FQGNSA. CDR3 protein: CASSAGGSGNTIYF. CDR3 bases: TGTGCCAGCAGCGCAGGGGGTTCTGGAAACACCATATATTTT.

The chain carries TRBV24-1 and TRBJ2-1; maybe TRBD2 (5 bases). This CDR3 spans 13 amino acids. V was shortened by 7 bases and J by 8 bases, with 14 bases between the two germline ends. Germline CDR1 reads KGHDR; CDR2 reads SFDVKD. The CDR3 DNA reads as TGTGCCACCAGCATACTAGAGGTCGATGAGCAGTTCTTC. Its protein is CATSILEVDEQFF.

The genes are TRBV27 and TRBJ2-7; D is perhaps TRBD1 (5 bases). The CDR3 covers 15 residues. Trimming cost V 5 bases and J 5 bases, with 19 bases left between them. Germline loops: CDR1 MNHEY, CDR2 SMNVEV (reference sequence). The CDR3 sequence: CASSPLRGRVHEQYF. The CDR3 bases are TGTGCCAGCAGTCCACTCCGAGGCAGGGTGCACGAGCAGTACTTC.

The CDR3 DNA is TGTGCCAGCAGACGGGCGGCTAGCGGGGGGTCTGAGACCCAGTACTTC. Translation: CASRRAASGGSETQYF. The chain is built from TRBV2 and TRBJ2-5; TRBD2 matches 11 bases. The CDR3 totals 16 residues. Germline assignment: CDR1 SNHLY and CDR2 FYNNEI. V shed 6 bases and J 5 bases; nucleotides not matched to a gene: 11.

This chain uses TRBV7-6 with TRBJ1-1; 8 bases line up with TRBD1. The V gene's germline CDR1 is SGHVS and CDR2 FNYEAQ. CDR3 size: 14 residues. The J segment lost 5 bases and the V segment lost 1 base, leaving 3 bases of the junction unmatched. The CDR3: CASSLGTGWTEAFF. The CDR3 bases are TGTGCCAGCAGCTTAGGGACAGGGTGGACTGAAGCTTTCTTT.

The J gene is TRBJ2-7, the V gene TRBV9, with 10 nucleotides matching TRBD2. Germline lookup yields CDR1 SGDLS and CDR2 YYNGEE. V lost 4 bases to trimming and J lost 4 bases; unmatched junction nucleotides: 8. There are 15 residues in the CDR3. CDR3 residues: CASSPRGSGRYEQYF. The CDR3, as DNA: TGTGCCAGCAGCCCTCGGGGTAGCGGGAGGTACGAGCAGTACTTC.

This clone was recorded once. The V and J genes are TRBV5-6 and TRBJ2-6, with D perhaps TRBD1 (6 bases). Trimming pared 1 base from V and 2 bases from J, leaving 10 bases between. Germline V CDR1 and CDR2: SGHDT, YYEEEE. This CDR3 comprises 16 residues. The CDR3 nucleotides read TGTGCCAGCAGCTTGCCCTCAGGGGCTGGGGCCAACGTCCTGACTTTC. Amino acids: CASSLPSGAGANVLTF.

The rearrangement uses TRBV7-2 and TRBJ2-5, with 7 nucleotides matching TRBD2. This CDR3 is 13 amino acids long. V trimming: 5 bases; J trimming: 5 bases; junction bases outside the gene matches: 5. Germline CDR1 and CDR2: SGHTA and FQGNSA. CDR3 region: CASSDGTTETQYF. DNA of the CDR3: TGTGCCAGCAGCGACGGGACTACGGAGACCCAGTACTTC.

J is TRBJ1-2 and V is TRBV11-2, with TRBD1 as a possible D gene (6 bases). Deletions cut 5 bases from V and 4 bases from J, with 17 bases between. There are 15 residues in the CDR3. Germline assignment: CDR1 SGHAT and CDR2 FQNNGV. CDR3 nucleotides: TGTGCCAGCAGCCGACGCCCCGGGACAACCTATGGCTACACCTTC. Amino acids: CASSRRPGTTYGYTF.

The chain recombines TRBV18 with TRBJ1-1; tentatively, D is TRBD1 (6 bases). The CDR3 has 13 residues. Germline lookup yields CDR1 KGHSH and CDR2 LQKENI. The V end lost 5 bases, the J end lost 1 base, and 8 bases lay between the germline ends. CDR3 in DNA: TGTGCCAGCTCAGCGGACAGGAACACTGAAGCTTTCTTT. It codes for CASSADRNTEAFF. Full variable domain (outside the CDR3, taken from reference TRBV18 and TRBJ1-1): NAGVMQNPRHLVRRRGQEARLRCSPMKGHSHVYWYRQLPEEGLKFMVYLQKENIIDESGMPKERFSAEFPKEGPSILRIQQVVRGDSAAYFCASSADRNTEAFFGQGTRLTVV.

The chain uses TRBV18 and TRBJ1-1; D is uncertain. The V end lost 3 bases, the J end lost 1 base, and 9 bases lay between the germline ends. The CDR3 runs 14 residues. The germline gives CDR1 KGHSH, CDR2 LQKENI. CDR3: CASSPTSRNTEAFF. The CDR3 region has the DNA TGTGCCAGCTCACCCACTTCACGGAACACTGAAGCTTTCTTT.

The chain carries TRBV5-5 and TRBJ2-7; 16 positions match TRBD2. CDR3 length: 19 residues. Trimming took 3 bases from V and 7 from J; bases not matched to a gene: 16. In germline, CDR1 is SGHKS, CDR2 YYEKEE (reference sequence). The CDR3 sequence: CASSWRFAGLAGGDKEQYF. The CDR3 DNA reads TGTGCCAGCAGCTGGAGGTTCGCGGGACTAGCGGGAGGGGATAAAGAGCAGTACTTC. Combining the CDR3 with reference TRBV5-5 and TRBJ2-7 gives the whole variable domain DAGVTQSPTHLIKTRGQQVTLRCSPISGHKSVSWYQQVLGQGPQFIFQYYEKEERGRGNFPDRFSARQFPNYSSELNVNALLLGDSALYLCASSWRFAGLAGGDKEQYFGPGTRLTVT.

CDR3 bases: TGTGCCAGCAGCTTAGTTAAGGGGGACGGACCCACTGAAGCTTTCTTT. Amino acid sequence: CASSLVKGDGPTEAFF. This sequence joins TRBV7-9 and TRBJ1-1, with D perhaps TRBD1 (6 bases). Germline V gene sequence: CDR1 SEHNR, CDR2 FQNEAQ (reference sequence). The ends were cut back, 1 base at V and 4 bases at J, with 16 bases in the middle. The CDR3 extends over 16 amino acids.

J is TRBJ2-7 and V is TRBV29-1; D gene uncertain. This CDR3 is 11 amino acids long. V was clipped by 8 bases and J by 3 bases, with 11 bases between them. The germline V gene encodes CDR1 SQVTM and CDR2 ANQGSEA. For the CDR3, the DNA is TGCAGCACCCAGGAAAACTACGAGCAGTACTTC. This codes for CSTQENYEQYF.

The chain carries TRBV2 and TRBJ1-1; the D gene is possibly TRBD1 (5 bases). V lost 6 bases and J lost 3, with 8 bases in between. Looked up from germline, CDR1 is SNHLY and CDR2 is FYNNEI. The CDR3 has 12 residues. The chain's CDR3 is CASRGLYTEAFF. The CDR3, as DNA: TGTGCCAGCAGGGGGCTCTACACTGAAGCTTTCTTT.

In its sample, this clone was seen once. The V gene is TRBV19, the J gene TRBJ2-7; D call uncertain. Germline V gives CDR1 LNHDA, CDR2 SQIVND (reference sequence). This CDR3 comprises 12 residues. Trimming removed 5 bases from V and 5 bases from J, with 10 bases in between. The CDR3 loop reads CASSPRSHEQYF. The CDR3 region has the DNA TGTGCCAGTAGTCCCCGGTCTCACGAGCAGTACTTC.

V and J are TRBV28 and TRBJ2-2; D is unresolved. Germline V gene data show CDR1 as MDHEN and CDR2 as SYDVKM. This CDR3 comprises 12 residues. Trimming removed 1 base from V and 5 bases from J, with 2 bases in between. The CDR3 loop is CASSLSTGELFF. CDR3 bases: TGTGCCAGCAGTTTATCAACCGGGGAGCTGTTTTTT.

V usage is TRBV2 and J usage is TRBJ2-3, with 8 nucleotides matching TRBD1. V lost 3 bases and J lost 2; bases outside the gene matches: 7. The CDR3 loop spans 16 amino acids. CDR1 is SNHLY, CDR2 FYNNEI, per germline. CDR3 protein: CASSDNDRGPTDTQYF. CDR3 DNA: TGTGCCAGCAGTGATAATGACAGGGGACCCACAGATACGCAGTATTTT.

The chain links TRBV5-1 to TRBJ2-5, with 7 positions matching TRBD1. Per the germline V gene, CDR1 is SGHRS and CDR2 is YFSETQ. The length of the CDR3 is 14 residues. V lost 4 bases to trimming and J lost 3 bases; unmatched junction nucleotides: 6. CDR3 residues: CASSPGQEKETQYF. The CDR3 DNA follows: TGCGCCAGCAGCCCCGGACAGGAAAAAGAGACCCAGTACTTC.

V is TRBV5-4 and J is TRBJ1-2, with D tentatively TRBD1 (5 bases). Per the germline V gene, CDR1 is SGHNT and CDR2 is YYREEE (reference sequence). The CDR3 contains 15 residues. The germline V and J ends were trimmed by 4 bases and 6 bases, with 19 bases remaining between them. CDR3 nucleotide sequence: TGTGCCAGCAGCCCTTATGGAGGGGCCAGCCATGGCTACACCTTC. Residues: CASSPYGGASHGYTF.

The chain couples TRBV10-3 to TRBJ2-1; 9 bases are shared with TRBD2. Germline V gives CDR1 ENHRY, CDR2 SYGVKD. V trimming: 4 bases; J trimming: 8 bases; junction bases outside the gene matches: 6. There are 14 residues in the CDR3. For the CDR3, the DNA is TGTGCCATCAGTGCTGCGGGAGGGCCGTATGAGCAGTTCTTC. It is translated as CAISAAGGPYEQFF.

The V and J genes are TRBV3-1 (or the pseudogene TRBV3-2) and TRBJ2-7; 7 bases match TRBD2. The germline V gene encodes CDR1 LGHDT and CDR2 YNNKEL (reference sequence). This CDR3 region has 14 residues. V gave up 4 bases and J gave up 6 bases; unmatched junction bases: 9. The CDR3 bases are TGTGCCAGCAGCCGCGGGACTAAACTCGGCGAGCAGTACTTC. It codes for CASSRGTKLGEQYF.

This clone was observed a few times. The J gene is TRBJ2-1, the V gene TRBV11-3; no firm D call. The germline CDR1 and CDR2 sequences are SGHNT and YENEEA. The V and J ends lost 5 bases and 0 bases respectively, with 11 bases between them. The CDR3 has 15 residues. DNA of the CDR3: TGTGCCAGCAGCCTCGACATGCGCTCCTACAATGAGCAGTTCTTC. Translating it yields CASSLDMRSYNEQFF.

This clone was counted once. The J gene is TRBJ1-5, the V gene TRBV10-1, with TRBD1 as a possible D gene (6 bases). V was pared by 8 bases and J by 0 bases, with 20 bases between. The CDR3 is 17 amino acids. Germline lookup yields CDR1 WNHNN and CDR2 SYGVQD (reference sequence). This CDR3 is CASPLMDRAYSNQPQHF. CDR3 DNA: TGCGCCAGCCCATTAATGGACAGAGCCTATAGCAATCAGCCCCAGCATTTT.

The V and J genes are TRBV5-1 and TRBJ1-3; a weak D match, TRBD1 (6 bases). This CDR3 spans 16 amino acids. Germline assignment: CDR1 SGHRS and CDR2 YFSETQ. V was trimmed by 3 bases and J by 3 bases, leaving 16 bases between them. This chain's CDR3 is CASSSAPGGGGNTIYF. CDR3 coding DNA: TGCGCCAGCAGCTCTGCCCCGGGAGGGGGTGGAAACACCATATATTTT.

CDR3 bases: TGTGCCTGGAGTGTAGGGGTGGGGGCGGACATTCAGTACTTC. Protein sequence: CAWSVGVGADIQYF. The chain carries TRBV30 and TRBJ2-4, with D maybe TRBD1 (6 bases). Trimming stripped 0 bases from V and 8 bases from J, with 14 bases between. The CDR3 is 14 residues long. Germline V gene data show CDR1 as GTSNPN and CDR2 as SVGIG (reference sequence).

The CDR3 here is CASSWDLSTNEKLFF. The CDR3 coding sequence is TGTGCCAGCAGTTGGGACTTATCAACTAATGAAAAACTGTTTTTT. The rearrangement joins TRBV28 to TRBJ1-4; tentative D call: TRBD1 (5 bases). The V and J ends lost 4 bases and 0 bases respectively, with 9 bases between them. Per germline, CDR1 MDHEN and CDR2 SYDVKM. The CDR3 spans 15 residues.

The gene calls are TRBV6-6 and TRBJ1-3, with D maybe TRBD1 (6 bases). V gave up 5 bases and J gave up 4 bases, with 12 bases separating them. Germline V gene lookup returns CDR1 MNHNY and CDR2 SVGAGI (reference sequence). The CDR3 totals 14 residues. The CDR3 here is CASSAQGRGNTIYF. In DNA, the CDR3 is TGTGCCAGCAGTGCACAGGGACGGGGAAACACCATATATTTT.

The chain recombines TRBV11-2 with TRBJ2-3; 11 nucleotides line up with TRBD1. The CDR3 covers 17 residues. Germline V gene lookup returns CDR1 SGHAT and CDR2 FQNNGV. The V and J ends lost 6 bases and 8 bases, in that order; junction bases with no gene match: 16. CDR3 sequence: CASRLGTGGVRRSTQYF. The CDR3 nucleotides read TGTGCCAGCAGACTCGGGACAGGGGGAGTTCGGAGGTCTACGCAGTATTTT.